The source of this T cell receptor beta chain is a study of shared clonotypes between healthy human individuals. Study-level information: The cohort comprised a couple of women and three men. Their ages spanned 18 to 49 years.

General study findings and limits: Relative to memory subsets, naive subsets generally showed larger estimated richness. Around 5% was the fraction of naive CD4 clonotypes found shared across a few donors. A reduction in generation probabilities was seen for non-shared clonotypes relative to those shared by all four donors.

The assay was immunoSEQ multiplex PCR, and TCRdb's table has in-frame clones only and misses some. This repertoire shows roughly 590,000 clones, 95% to 96% found once; its top ten account for around 0.11%. CD45RO negativity and positive selection for CCR7 defined naive CD8 cells, a population that excluded terminally differentiated effector memory CD45RA+ cells. Details on this clone: Antigen: not known.

V lost 7 bases and J lost 2; bases outside the gene matches: 14. The V gene's germline CDR1 is MGHDK and CDR2 SYGVNS. The CDR3 has 17 residues. Sequences were obtained from naive CD8+ T cells sorted from blood. This sequence joins TRBV25-1 and TRBJ2-3, with 8 bases identical to TRBD1. The sequence derives from a woman aged 25 to 45 in good health. CDR3 bases: TGTGCCAGCAAACCACGCCGAGGACAGGGTACCACAGATACGCAGTATTTT. This translates into CASKPRRGQGTTDTQYF.